This T cell receptor (beta chain) was recorded in a study of T cell responses to AZD1222 COVID-19 vaccine. Study-wide points: CD4 TCRs covered the whole spike, strongest at regions 160-218 and 743-854.

To note about this clone: Its target is unknown.

Sequencing used immunoSEQ multiplex PCR; TCRdb keeps in-frame clones, though not all of them. The repertoire holds some 130,000 clones, roughly nine tenths seen once, with approximately 6% in the top ten. Sample: peripheral blood, taken on day 0 of AZD1222 vaccination. This clonotype was obtained from an adult in good health.

The CDR3: CASSFRQDTEAFF. Here the CDR3 DNA reads TGTGCCAGCAGCTTTAGACAGGACACTGAAGCTTTCTTT. V usage is TRBV5-6 and J usage is TRBJ1-1; tentatively, D is TRBD1 (6 bases). The ends were cut back, 2 bases at V and 3 bases at J, with 8 bases in the middle. Germline loops: CDR1 SGHDT, CDR2 YYEEEE. CDR3 length equals 13 residues.